Listed below are T cell receptor beta chains from one sample, sequenced in a study of T cells in Graves' hyperthyroidism and ophthalmopathy. TCRdb reanalysed the multiplex PCR reads using MiXCR and keeps one entry per CDR3 protein. The sample yields 340,000 or so distinct CDR3 sequences, around 23% seen once. Sequencing used blood. These TCRs come from a woman between 50 and 59 years old with Graves' hyperthyroidism. Each CDR3 is given with its conserved first and last residue. A D gene is named only where the DNA matches it firmly. Where a row states a size, it is once, few, many or the class of an expanded clone; other rows omit it.

TRBJ2-3 NA TRBV5-1 many CASSLVAVSTDTQYF TGCGCCAGCAGCTTGGTTGCGGTTAGCACAGATACGCAGTATTTT
TRBJ2-1 NA TRBV5-4 few CASGRASEDNEQFF TGTGCCAGCGGACGGGCTAGCGAGGACAATGAGCAGTTCTTC
TRBJ2-3 NA TRBV12-3/TRBV12-4 few CASSLRGGRFPDTQYF TGTGCCAGCAGTTTAAGGGGGGGCCGTTTCCCAGATACGCAGTATTTT
TRBJ2-7 TRBD2 TRBV20-1 few CSASSGGGAYSTYEQYF TGCAGTGCTAGTAGCGGGGGGGGGGCATATAGCACCTACGAGCAGTACTTC
TRBJ2-2 NA TRBV20-1 many CSASEPTRNTGELFF TGCAGTGCTAGTGAGCCAACTCGTAACACCGGGGAGCTGTTTTTT
TRBJ2-5 NA TRBV10-3 many CAISEVPETQYF TGTGCCATCAGTGAGGTCCCAGAGACCCAGTACTTC
TRBJ2-1 TRBD2 TRBV10-3 many CAISGSGGARGEQFF TGTGCCATCAGTGGGAGCGGGGGGGCACGGGGCGAGCAGTTCTTC
TRBJ2-2 NA TRBV30 many CAWSVTANTGELFF TGTGCCTGGAGTGTAACGGCGAACACCGGGGAGCTGTTTTTT
TRBJ2-1 TRBD2 TRBV24-1 few CATSDPGGHNNEQFF TGTGCCACCAGTGATCCGGGGGGGCATAACAATGAGCAGTTCTTC
TRBJ1-1 NA TRBV9 many CASSVEKNTEAFF TGTGCCAGCAGCGTAGAGAAGAACACTGAAGCTTTCTTT
TRBJ2-7 NA TRBV7-3 once CAKHPQGLAPWYEQYF TGTGCCAAACACCCACAGGGTCTAGCCCCCTGGTACGAGCAGTACTTC
TRBJ1-1 NA TRBV6-1 many CASSSITREAFF TGTGCCAGCAGTTCAATTACTCGAGAAGCTTTCTTT
TRBJ1-2 TRBD1 TRBV4-3 NA CASSQEGQGTLWYYGYTF TGCGCCAGCAGCCAAGAGGGACAGGGAACTTTATGGTACTATGGCTACACCTTC
TRBJ2-2 NA TRBV19 many CASSIDTWNTGELFF TGTGCCAGTAGTATAGATACGTGGAACACCGGGGAGCTGTTTTTT
TRBJ2-7 NA TRBV10-3 few CAISETTAYEQYF TGTGCCATCAGTGAGACGACGGCCTACGAGCAGTACTTC
TRBJ1-4 NA TRBV2 many CASSDRDKTNEKLFF TGTGCCAGCAGTGACAGGGACAAAACTAATGAAAAACTGTTTTTT
TRBJ1-2 NA TRBV7-9 many CASSPPGQINYGYTF TGTGCCAGCAGCCCGCCGGGACAAATAAACTATGGCTACACCTTC